Shown below are 26 T cell receptor beta chains from a single sample sequenced in a study of T cell repertoires in cytomegalovirus infection. MiXCR, applied by TCRdb to the reads, yields one record per CDR3 protein. The sample lists about 360,000 distinct CDR3 sequences, around 18% occurring once. Input material: PBMCs. The receptors derive from a human donor in good health (CMV status not recorded). Some clones in this sample may be carry-over from other donors' samples.

This clonotype showed up just a few times. The chain uses TRBV5-1 and TRBJ2-7; 9 bases line up with TRBD1. Germline CDR1 is SGHRS and CDR2 is YFSETQ. This CDR3 comprises 13 residues. Trimming at V came to 3 bases and at J to 6 bases, leaving 4 bases not matched to a gene. CDR3 amino acids: CASSSGQGSEQYF. CDR3 DNA: TGCGCCAGCAGCTCGGGACAGGGATCCGAGCAGTACTTC.

This clonotype was detected a few times. The CDR3 coding sequence is TGTGCCAGCCATGATATGGGATATGGCTACACCTTC. Protein: CASHDMGYGYTF. The genes are TRBV6-2 or TRBV6-3 and TRBJ1-2; no reliable D call. V was clipped by 8 bases and J by 5 bases, with 12 bases between them. Germline V gene data show CDR1 as MNHEY and CDR2 as SVGEGT. The CDR3 runs 12 residues.

This clonotype was counted between two and nine times. The rearrangement joins TRBV4-2 to TRBJ2-5; the D call may be TRBD1 or TRBD2 (5 bases each). This CDR3 spans 13 amino acids. Trimming took off 4 bases at V and 7 bases at J, with 13 bases between the two ends. CDR1 and CDR2 from the germline V gene are LGHNA and YNFKEQ. CDR3 loop: CASSLFPGGTQYF. In DNA form, the CDR3 reads TGTGCCAGCAGCCTTTTCCCTGGGGGGACCCAGTACTTC.

This chain uses TRBV11-2 with TRBJ2-1, with 13 bases aligning to TRBD2. This CDR3 contains 15 residues. Germline CDR1 reads SGHAT; CDR2 reads FQNNGV. V was pared by 6 bases and J by 4 bases, with 3 bases of the junction left unmatched. CDR3 sequence reads: CASSRTSGRYNEQFF. The CDR3 DNA follows: TGTGCCAGCAGTCGGACTAGCGGGAGATACAATGAGCAGTTCTTC.

Only a few counts were recorded for this clonotype. The chain uses TRBV6-1 and TRBJ2-2, with D maybe TRBD1 (6 bases). The CDR3 extends over 13 amino acids. V was trimmed by 7 bases and J by 6 bases, leaving 12 bases between them. Looked up from germline, CDR1 is MNHNS and CDR2 is SASEGT. The chain's CDR3 is CASNREKAGELFF. As DNA, the CDR3 is TGTGCCAGCAACAGGGAAAAAGCCGGGGAGCTGTTTTTT.

This clonotype was observed a handful of times. Here the CDR3 reads CASSPSQGYQPQHF. Written as DNA, the CDR3 is TGTGCCAGCAGTCCCTCCCAGGGATATCAGCCCCAGCATTTT. This sequence joins TRBV12-3 or TRBV12-4 and TRBJ1-5; D may be TRBD1 (5 bases). V was cut by 5 bases and J by 5 bases, with 13 bases left in between. This CDR3 is built from 14 residues.

This clonotype appeared many times. The chain recombines TRBV6-2 or TRBV6-3 with TRBJ1-1, with D unclear. In germline, CDR1 is MNHEY, CDR2 SVGEGT. V dropped 0 bases and J dropped 7 bases, with 12 bases sitting between them. The CDR3 runs to 14 residues. The CDR3 reads CASSYSTVVGEAFF. The CDR3 DNA is TGTGCCAGCAGTTACTCGACGGTCGTCGGTGAAGCTTTCTTT.

The chain recombines TRBV28 with TRBJ2-3; D not certain. The V and J ends lost 0 bases and 4 bases respectively, with 8 bases between them. Germline CDR1 is MDHEN and CDR2 is SYDVKM. This CDR3 is built from 14 residues. Written as DNA, the CDR3 is TGTGCCAGCAGTTTATGGGCGGCGTCAGATACGCAGTATTTT. The encoded protein is CASSLWAASDTQYF.

This sequence joins TRBV20-1 and TRBJ1-4; the match to TRBD1 covers 7 bases. The CDR3 is 13 amino acids. V shed 5 bases and J 3 bases; nucleotides not matched to a gene: 3. Germline CDR1 and CDR2: DFQATT and SNEGSKA (reference sequence). In DNA, the CDR3 is TGCAGTGCTGAGGGACAGCCTAATGAAAAACTGTTTTTT. It is translated as CSAEGQPNEKLFF.

This clonotype was seen many times. This chain joins TRBV12-3 or TRBV12-4 and TRBJ1-1, with D uncertain. The V and J ends lost 4 bases and 3 bases respectively, with 3 bases between them. The CDR3 totals 11 residues. DNA of the CDR3: TGTGCCAGCAGTTCGTACACTGAAGCTTTCTTT. This codes for CASSSYTEAFF.

This clonotype occurred many times. The chain employs TRBV7-9 and TRBJ1-2; 7 bases agree with TRBD1. V lost 1 base and J lost 3; bases outside the gene matches: 5. CDR3 length equals 15 residues. Germline CDR1 is SEHNR and CDR2 is FQNEAQ (reference sequence). The CDR3 DNA reads TGTGCCAGCAGCTTAGGAACAGGGGATGACTATGGCTACACCTTC. Encoded protein: CASSLGTGDDYGYTF.

This clonotype was observed at least ten times. The chain uses TRBV7-2 and TRBJ1-4; D may be TRBD1 (5 bases). Germline V gene data show CDR1 as SGHTA and CDR2 as FQGNSA. This CDR3 has 15 residues. Trimming took 4 bases from V and 5 from J, leaving 14 bases between them. CDR3 bases: TGTGCCAGCAGCTCCCCGGGACGGGTGAATGAAAAACTGTTTTTT. Its protein is CASSSPGRVNEKLFF.

This clonotype was counted many times. V and J are TRBV7-2 and TRBJ2-7, with D tentatively TRBD2 (6 bases). Germline lookup yields CDR1 SGHTA and CDR2 FQGNSA. Deletions cut 0 bases from V and 2 bases from J, with 8 bases between. There are 14 residues in the CDR3. The CDR3 DNA is TGTGCCAGCAGCTTAGCGACTAGACCCTACGAGCAGTACTTC. Translated: CASSLATRPYEQYF.

This clonotype was detected ten times or more. The chain recombines TRBV7-2 with TRBJ2-1; possible D gene TRBD2, 6 bases. The CDR3 is 15 residues long. The V and J ends lost 3 bases and 9 bases respectively, with 18 bases between them. Germline V gene data show CDR1 as SGHTA and CDR2 as FQGNSA. CDR3 nucleotide sequence: TGTGCCAGCAGCTTCGTCCCGGCTAGCGACGGTGAGCAGTTCTTC. Translation: CASSFVPASDGEQFF.

This clonotype was counted between two and nine times. The V gene is TRBV28, the J gene TRBJ1-4; TRBD1 matches at 7 bases. Trimming cost V 3 bases and J 8 bases; bases outside gene matches: 6. The V gene's germline CDR1 is MDHEN and CDR2 SYDVKM. The CDR3 is 14 residues long. The CDR3 nucleotides are TGTGCCAGCAGTTTTCTGAGGGGGCCGGAAAAACTGTTTTTT. This translates into CASSFLRGPEKLFF.

This clonotype was counted only a few times. This chain connects TRBV11-2 to TRBJ2-3, with 8 bases matching TRBD2. This CDR3 comprises 16 residues. Germline-derived CDR1 and CDR2 are SGHAT and FQNNGV. Trimming at V came to 5 bases and at J to 8 bases, leaving 15 bases not matched to a gene. CDR3: CASSQAAGTSGVTQYF. The CDR3 DNA is TGTGCCAGCAGCCAGGCGGCCGGGACTAGTGGGGTTACGCAGTATTTT.

The chain has TRBV20-1 and TRBJ2-7, with D perhaps matching TRBD1 (6 bases). The ends were cut back, 6 bases at V and 7 bases at J, with 22 bases in the middle. The CDR3 has 14 residues. CDR1 and CDR2 from the germline V gene are DFQATT and SNEGSKA (reference sequence). The CDR3 reads CSARLRLQGWEQYF. DNA of the CDR3: TGCAGTGCGAGACTTAGACTACAGGGCTGGGAGCAGTACTTC.

V is TRBV3-1 and J is TRBJ1-3; D is possibly TRBD1 (5 bases). The CDR3 covers 16 residues. The V gene lost 4 bases and the J gene lost 1 base, with 14 bases spanning the gap. From germline, CDR1 is LGHDT and CDR2 YNNKEL (reference sequence). CDR3 residues: CASSPSGGNSGNTIYF. The CDR3 region has the DNA TGTGCCAGCAGCCCTTCTGGGGGAAATTCTGGAAACACCATATATTTT.

This clonotype has ten or more counts. The chain is built from TRBV15 and TRBJ2-1; TRBD2 matches at 7 bases. V lost 0 bases to trimming and J lost 15 bases; unmatched junction nucleotides: 8. The CDR3 has 13 amino acids. Germline CDR1 reads LNHNV; CDR2 reads YYDKDF (reference sequence). The CDR3 is CATSRDVGGRWFF. Here the CDR3 DNA reads TGTGCCACCAGCAGAGATGTCGGCGGGAGATGGTTCTTC.

This clonotype was seen many times. The V gene is TRBV7-2, the J gene TRBJ1-3; D unclear. The germline V gene has CDR1 SGHTA and CDR2 FQGNSA. The CDR3 has 14 amino acids. The ends were cut back, 7 bases at V and 2 bases at J, with 12 bases in the middle. The CDR3 reads CASTDGVAGNTIYF. The CDR3 nucleotides read TGTGCCAGCACAGACGGCGTTGCTGGAAACACCATATATTTT.

This clonotype was seen ten or more times. V and J are TRBV7-2 and TRBJ2-3; D may be TRBD2 (5 bases). Germline V gives CDR1 SGHTA, CDR2 FQGNSA. V lost 4 bases, J lost 0 bases, and 8 bases lay in between. The CDR3 covers 14 residues. In DNA form, the CDR3 reads TGTGCCAGCAGCTCTCAGCGGAGCACAGATACGCAGTATTTT. This codes for CASSSQRSTDTQYF.

This clonotype has a count of ten or more. V gene TRBV12-3 or TRBV12-4 combines with J gene TRBJ1-6; no reliable D call. CDR3 length equals 13 residues. The V gene lost 2 bases and the J gene lost 6 bases, with 5 bases spanning the gap. This CDR3 reads CASSLWVNSPLHF. Written as DNA, the CDR3 is TGTGCCAGCAGTTTATGGGTTAATTCACCCCTCCACTTT.

The J gene is TRBJ2-2, the V gene TRBV20-1; 8 nucleotides agree with TRBD2. Germline CDR1 is DFQATT and CDR2 is SNEGSKA (reference sequence). The V and J ends lost 0 bases and 0 bases, in that order; junction bases with no gene match: 3. The CDR3 covers 16 residues. The CDR3 DNA reads as TGCAGTGCTAGAGAGTTCGGGGGGGCGAACACCGGGGAGCTGTTTTTT. It is translated as CSAREFGGANTGELFF.

This clonotype has a count of ten or more. The chain has TRBV7-6 and TRBJ1-5; D gene uncertain. The V end lost 5 bases, the J end lost 3 bases, and 8 bases lay between the germline ends. Germline lookup yields CDR1 SGHVS and CDR2 FNYEAQ. The CDR3 loop spans 13 amino acids. CDR3 sequence reads: CASSEAPNQPQHF. The CDR3 coding sequence is TGTGCCAGCAGCGAGGCGCCCAATCAGCCCCAGCATTTT.

In this sample, this clonotype turned up a few times. The chain is built from TRBV18 and TRBJ1-5; D is ambiguous. Germline lookup yields CDR1 KGHSH and CDR2 LQKENI. V was cut by 2 bases and J by 4 bases, with 9 bases left in between. The CDR3 sequence is 14 residues long. The CDR3, as DNA: TGTGCCAGCTCACCAACAAGGAGTAATCAGCCCCAGCATTTT. Its protein is CASSPTRSNQPQHF.

On this clonotype itself: A single base separates this from a much larger clone, so it may be a read error. This chain links TRBV7-9 with TRBJ2-3, with 9 bases fitting TRBD1. CDR1 and CDR2 (germline): SEHNR, FQNEAQ (reference sequence). CDR3 length equals 15 residues. The CDR3 DNA is TGTGTCAGCAGCGCGACAGGGGGAGGAACAGATACGCAGTATTTT. Protein product: CVSSATGGGTDTQYF.